The clone carrying this T cell receptor (beta chain) was seen more than once but under ten times. The antigen is not known. The PCR employed 60 Vbeta primers together with 13 Jbeta primers. The protocol was immunoSEQ multiplex PCR, while the TCRdb copy is restricted to in-frame clones and leaves out a portion. The sample lists more than 110,000 clones, 65% to 80% seen once, with less than 5% in the top ten. These data belong to a study of cytomegalovirus exposure and HLA in healthy donors. Study-wide results and limits: Serostatus for CMV was the only available immune exposure information.

The ends lost 9 bases at V and 7 bases at J; junction bases unmatched: 10. CDR3 length: 15 amino acids. Looked up from germline, CDR1 is MRHNA and CDR2 is SNTAGT. The V gene is TRBV6-4, the J gene TRBJ2-1; TRBD1 agrees at 12 bases. Sequenced material: PBMCs. This clonotype originated in a male donor in good health and CMV-seronegative. The CDR3: CASENGTGGLNEQFF. In DNA form, the CDR3 reads TGTGCCAGTGAAAACGGGACAGGGGGCTTGAATGAGCAGTTCTTC.